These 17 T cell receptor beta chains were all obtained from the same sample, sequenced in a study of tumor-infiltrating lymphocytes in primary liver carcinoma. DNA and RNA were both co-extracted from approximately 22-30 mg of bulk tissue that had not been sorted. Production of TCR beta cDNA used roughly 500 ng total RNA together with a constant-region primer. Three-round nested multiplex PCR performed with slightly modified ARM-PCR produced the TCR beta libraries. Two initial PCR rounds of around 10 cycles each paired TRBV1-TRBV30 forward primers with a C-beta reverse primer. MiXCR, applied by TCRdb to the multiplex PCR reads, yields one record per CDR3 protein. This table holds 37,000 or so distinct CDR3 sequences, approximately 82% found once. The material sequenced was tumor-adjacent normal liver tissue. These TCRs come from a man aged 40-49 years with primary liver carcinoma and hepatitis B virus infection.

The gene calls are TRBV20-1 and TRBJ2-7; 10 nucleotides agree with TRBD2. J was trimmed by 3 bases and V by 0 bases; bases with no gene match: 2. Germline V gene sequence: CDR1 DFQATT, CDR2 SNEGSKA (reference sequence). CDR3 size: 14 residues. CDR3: CSARDGTSDYEQYF. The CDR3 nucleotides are TGCAGTGCTAGAGATGGGACTAGCGACTACGAGCAGTACTTC.

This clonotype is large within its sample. CDR3: CASSQSGGQETQYF. The DNA for the CDR3 is TGTGCCAGCAGCCAAAGCGGCGGTCAAGAGACCCAGTACTTC. The chain uses TRBV11-2 and TRBJ2-5, with D perhaps TRBD2 (5 bases). Trimming pared 5 bases from V and 2 bases from J, leaving 12 bases between. Germline loops: CDR1 SGHAT, CDR2 FQNNGV. This CDR3 region has 14 residues.

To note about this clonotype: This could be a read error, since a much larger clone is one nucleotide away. CDR3 amino acids: CASSENLMEAAVGETRYF. The CDR3 region has the DNA TGTGCCAGCAGTGAAAATTTAATGGAGGCGGCCGTTGGAGAGACCCGGTACTTC. The rearrangement uses TRBV6-1 and TRBJ2-5; possibly TRBD2 for D (5 bases). The CDR3 covers 18 residues. Looked up from germline, CDR1 is MNHNS and CDR2 is SASEGT.

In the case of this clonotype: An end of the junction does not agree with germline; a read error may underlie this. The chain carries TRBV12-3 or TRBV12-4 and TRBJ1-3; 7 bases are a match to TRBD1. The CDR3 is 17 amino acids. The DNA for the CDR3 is TGTGCCGGCAACGGAATCCGGGACAGCTCATCTGGAAACACCACATATTTT. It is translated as CAGNGIRDSSSGNTTYF.

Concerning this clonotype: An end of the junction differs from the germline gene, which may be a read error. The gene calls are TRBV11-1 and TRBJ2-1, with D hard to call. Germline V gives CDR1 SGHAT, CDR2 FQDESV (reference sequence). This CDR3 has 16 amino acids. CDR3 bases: TGTACCAGCAGCCTCCGGGTGGTGGACTCCTACAATGAGCAGTTCTTC. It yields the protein CTSSLRVVDSYNEQFF.

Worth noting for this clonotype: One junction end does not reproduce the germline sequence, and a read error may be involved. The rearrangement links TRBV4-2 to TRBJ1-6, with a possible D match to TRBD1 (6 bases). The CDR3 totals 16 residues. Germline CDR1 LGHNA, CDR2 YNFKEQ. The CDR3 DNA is TGTGTCAGCAGCCAAGATCGGGGGACAACCGACTCACCCCTCCACTTT. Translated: CVSSQDRGTTDSPLHF.

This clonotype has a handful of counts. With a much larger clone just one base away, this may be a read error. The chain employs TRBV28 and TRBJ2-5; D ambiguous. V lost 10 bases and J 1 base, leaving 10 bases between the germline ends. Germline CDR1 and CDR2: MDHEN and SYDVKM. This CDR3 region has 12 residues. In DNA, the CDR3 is TGTGCCACCACGGACGTCCAAGAGACCCAGTACTTC. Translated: CATTDVQETQYF.

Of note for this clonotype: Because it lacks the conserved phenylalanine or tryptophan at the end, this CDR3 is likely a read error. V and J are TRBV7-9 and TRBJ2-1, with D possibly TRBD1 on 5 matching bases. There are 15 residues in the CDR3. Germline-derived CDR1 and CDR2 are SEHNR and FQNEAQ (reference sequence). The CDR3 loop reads CASSDSLSEKNDQFC. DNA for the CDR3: TGTGCCAGCAGTGACAGTTTATCCGAAAAAAATGATCAGTTCTGC.

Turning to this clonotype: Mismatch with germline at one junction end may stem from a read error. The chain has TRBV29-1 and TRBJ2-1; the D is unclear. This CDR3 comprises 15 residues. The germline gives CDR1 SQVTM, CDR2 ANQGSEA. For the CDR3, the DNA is TGCAGCGTTGTCCCACTTGTAGGATTGGAGAATGAGCAGCTCTTC. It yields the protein CSVVPLVGLENEQLF.

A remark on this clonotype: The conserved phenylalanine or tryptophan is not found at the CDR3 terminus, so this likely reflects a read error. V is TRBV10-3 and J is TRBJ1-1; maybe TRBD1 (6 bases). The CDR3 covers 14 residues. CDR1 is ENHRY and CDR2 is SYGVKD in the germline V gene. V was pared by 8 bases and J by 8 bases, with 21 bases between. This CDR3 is CAIQGGGVKTEAFV. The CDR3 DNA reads TGTGCCATCCAAGGGGGAGGAGTGAAAACAGAAGCTTTCGTT.

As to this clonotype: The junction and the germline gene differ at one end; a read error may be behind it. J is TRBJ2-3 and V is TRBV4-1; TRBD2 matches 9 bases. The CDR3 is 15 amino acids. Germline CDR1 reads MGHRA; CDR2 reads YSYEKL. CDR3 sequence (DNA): TGCGCCAGCAGCCGGGCTAGCGGGATCATAGATACGCAATATTTT. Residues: CASSRASGIIDTQYF.

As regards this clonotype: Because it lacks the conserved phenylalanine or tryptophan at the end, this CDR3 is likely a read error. Here the CDR3 DNA reads TGTGCCAGCAGCCCCTCGGGAGGCGCACCCGGGCAGCTGTTTTTA. It encodes CASSPSGGAPGQLFL. This sequence joins TRBV11-1 and TRBJ2-2, with TRBD2 identical over 7 bases. The V gene's germline CDR1 is SGHAT and CDR2 FQDESV (reference sequence). The CDR3 spans 15 residues.

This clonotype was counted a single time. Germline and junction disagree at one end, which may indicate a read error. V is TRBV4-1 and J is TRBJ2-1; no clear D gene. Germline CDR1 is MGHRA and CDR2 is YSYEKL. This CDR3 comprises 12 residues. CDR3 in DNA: TGCGCCAGCGGCCGCGTGGCCAATGAGCAGTTTTTC. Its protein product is CASGRVANEQFF.

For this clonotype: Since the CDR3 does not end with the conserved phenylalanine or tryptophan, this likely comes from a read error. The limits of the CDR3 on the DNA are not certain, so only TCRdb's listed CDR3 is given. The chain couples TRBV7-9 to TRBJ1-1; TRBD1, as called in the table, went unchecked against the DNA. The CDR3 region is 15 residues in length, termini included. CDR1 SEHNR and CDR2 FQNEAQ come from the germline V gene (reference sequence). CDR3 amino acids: CASSLERGVNTETFI.

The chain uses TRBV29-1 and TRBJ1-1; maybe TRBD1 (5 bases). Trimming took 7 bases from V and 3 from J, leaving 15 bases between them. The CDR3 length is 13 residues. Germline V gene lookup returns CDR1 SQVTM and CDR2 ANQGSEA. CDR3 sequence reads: CSGRRGEDTEAFF. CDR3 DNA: TGCAGCGGCCGCCGGGGGGAGGACACTGAAGCTTTCTTT. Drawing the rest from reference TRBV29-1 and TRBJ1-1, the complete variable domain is SAVISQKPSRDICQRGTSLTIQCQVDSQVTMMFWYRQQPGQSLTLIATANQGSEATYESGFVIDKFPISRPNLTFSTLTVSNMSPEDSSIYLCSGRRGEDTEAFFGQGTRLTVV.

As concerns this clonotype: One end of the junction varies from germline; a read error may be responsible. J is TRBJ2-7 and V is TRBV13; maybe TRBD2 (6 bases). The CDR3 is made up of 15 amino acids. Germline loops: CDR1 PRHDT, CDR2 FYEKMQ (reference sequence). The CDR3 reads CTSSLLGEESYEQYF. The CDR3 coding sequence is TGTACCAGCAGCCTATTAGGGGAGGAGTCCTACGAGCAGTACTTC.

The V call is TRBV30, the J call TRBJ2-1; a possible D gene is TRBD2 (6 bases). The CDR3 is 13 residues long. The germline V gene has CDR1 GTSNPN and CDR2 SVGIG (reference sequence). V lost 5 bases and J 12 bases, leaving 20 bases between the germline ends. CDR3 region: CAWAGNRRALQFF. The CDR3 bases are TGTGCCTGGGCGGGGAACCGACGAGCCCTGCAGTTCTTC.